Detailed here is one T cell receptor (beta chain). The source of the sample is a study of cytomegalovirus exposure and HLA in healthy donors. Trimming stripped 4 bases from V and 3 bases from J, with 15 bases between. Germline V gene lookup returns CDR1 PRHDT and CDR2 FYEKMQ (reference sequence). The CDR3 extends over 15 amino acids. The primer mix had 60 Vbeta and 13 Jbeta primers. Data came from immunoSEQ multiplex PCR; TCRdb stores just in-frame clones and leaves some out. The sample has 69,000 or so clones; about 74% are singletons. The material sequenced was PBMCs. The TCR sequence derives from a woman aged 55-69 years in good health and CMV-seropositive. The chain couples TRBV13 to TRBJ1-1; D gene ambiguous. The CDR3 sequence: CASSSIEDFYTEAFF. CDR3 nucleotides: TGTGCCAGCAGCTCCATAGAAGATTTCTACACTGAAGCTTTCTTT.